Listed here is a single TCR beta chain. CDR3 size: 14 residues. From germline, CDR1 is MDHEN and CDR2 SYDVKM. The V gene end was trimmed by 7 bases and the J gene end by 9 bases; junction bases not matched to a gene: 8. This entry is derived from a study of blood T cell repertoires in COVID-19. Study details: The United States, Italy and Spain were the sources of the acute and convalescent COVID-19 samples. The analysed material was cDNA or gDNA that came from T cells, B-cell-depleted T cells, or PBMCs.

Authors' processing steps: Nucleated cell number was recorded as an estimate derived from reference gene primer amplification. Produced via immunoSEQ multiplex PCR; TCRdb's table is partial and in-frame only. The DNA gave D and trimming, while V, J and clone size come from that table. This sample yields about 250,000 clones, of which 88% are seen a single time; under 1.5% belongs to the top ten. This sequence was found in a man aged 80 or over with acute or convalescent COVID-19. Sequenced sample: peripheral blood. J is TRBJ2-1 and V is TRBV28; 11 nucleotides line up with TRBD2. CDR3 sequence: CASTLAGGWGEQFF. The CDR3 DNA reads as TGTGCCAGCACCCTAGCGGGAGGATGGGGTGAGCAGTTCTTC.